This T cell receptor (beta chain) was found in a study of blood T cell repertoires in COVID-19. Sequenced by immunoSEQ multiplex PCR; TCRdb stores in-frame clones only, minus some. The table includes 250,000 to 300,000 clones, around 85% detected once. Germline assignment: CDR1 MNHNY and CDR2 SVGAGI (reference sequence). V was trimmed by 3 bases and J by 4 bases, leaving 7 bases between them. The CDR3 is 13 amino acids. J is TRBJ2-1 and V is TRBV6-6; no clear D. Sequenced sample: peripheral blood. The receptor's source is a young woman with COVID-19, enrolled during active disease. The CDR3 protein is CASSYSDYNEQFF. CDR3 DNA sequence: TGTGCCAGCAGTTATTCAGATTACAATGAGCAGTTCTTC.